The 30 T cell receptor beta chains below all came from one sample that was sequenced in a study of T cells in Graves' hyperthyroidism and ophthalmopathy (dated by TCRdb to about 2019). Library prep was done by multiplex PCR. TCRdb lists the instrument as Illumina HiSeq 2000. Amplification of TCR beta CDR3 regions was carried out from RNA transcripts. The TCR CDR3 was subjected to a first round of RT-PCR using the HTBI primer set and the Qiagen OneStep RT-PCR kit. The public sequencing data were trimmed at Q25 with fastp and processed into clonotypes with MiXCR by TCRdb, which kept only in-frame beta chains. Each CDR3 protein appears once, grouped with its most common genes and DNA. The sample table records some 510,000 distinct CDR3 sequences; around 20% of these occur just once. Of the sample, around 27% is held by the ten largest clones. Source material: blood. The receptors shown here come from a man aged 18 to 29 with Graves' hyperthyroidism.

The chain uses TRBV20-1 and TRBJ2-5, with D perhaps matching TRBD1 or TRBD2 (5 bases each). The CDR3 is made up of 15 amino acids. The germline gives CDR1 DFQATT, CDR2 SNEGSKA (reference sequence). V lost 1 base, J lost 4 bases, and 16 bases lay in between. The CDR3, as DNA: TGCAGTGCTAGAGCCCTGGGGCTAGCCGGAGAGACCCAGTACTTC. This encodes CSARALGLAGETQYF.

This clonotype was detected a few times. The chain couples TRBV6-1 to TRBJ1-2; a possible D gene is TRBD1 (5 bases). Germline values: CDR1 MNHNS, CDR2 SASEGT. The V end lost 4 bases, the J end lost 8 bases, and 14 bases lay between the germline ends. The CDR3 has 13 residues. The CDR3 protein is CASSGTSPEGYTF. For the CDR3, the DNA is TGTGCCAGCAGTGGGACATCCCCGGAAGGCTACACCTTC.

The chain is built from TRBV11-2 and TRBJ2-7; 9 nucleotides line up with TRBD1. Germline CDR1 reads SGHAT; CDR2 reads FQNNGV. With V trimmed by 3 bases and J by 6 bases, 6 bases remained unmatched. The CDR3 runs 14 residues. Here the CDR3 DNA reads TGTGCCAGCAGCTTCCGGACAGGGGCGGGCGAGCAGTACTTC. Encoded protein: CASSFRTGAGEQYF. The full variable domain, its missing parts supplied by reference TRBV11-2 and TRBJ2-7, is EAGVAQSPRYKIIEKRQSVAFWCNPISGHATLYWYQQILGQGPKLLIQFQNNGVVDDSQLPKDRFSAERLKGVDSTLKIQPAKLEDSAVYLCASSFRTGAGEQYFGPGTRLTVT.

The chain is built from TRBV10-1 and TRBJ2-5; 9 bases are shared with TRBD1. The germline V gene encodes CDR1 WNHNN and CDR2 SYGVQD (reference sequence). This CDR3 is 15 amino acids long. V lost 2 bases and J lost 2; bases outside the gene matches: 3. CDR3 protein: CASSETGTGQETQYF. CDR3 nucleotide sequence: TGCGCCAGCAGTGAGACAGGGACAGGGCAAGAGACCCAGTACTTC.

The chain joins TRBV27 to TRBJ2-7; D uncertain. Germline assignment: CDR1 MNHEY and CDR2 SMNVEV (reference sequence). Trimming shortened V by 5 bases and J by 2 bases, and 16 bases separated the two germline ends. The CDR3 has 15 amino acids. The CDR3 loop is CASSLGLGGPYEQYF. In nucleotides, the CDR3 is TGTGCCAGCAGTCTGGGGTTGGGCGGACCCTACGAGCAGTACTTC.

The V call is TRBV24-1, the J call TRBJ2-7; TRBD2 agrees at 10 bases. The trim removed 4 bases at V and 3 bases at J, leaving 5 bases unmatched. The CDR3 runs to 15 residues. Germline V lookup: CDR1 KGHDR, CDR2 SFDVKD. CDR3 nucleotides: TGTGCCACCAGTGAGAAGACTAGCGGGTTCTACGAGCAGTACTTC. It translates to CATSEKTSGFYEQYF.

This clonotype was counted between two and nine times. The CDR3 here is CASSFSGASYSPLHF. In DNA form, the CDR3 reads TGTGCCAGCAGTTTTTCAGGGGCCTCTTATTCACCCCTCCACTTT. The chain carries TRBV27 and TRBJ1-6; D may be TRBD1 (6 bases). Trimming shortened V by 3 bases and J by 8 bases, and 14 bases separated the two germline ends. Germline CDR1 reads MNHEY; CDR2 reads SMNVEV (reference sequence). CDR3 length equals 15 residues.

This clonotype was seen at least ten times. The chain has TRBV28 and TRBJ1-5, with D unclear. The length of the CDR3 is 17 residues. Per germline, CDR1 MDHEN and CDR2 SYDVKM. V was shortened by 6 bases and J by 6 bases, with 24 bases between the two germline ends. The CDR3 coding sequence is TGTGCCAGCAGCTCCCGACCGGGTTCCTTTAGCGGTCAGCCCCAGCATTTT. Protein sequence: CASSSRPGSFSGQPQHF.

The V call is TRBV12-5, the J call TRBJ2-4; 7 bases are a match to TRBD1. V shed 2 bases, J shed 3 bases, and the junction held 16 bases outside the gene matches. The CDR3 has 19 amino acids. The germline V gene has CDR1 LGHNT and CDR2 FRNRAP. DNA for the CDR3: TGTGCTAGTGGTTTGATTTCGGGACAGCCCGTCGGAGGCAAAAACATTCAGTACTTC. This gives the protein CASGLISGQPVGGKNIQYF. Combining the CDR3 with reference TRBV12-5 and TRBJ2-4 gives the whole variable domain DARVTQTPRHKVTEMGQEVTMRCQPILGHNTVFWYRQTMMQGLELLAYFRNRAPLDDSGMPKDRFSAEMPDATLATLKIQPSEPRDSAVYFCASGLISGQPVGGKNIQYFGAGTRLSVL.

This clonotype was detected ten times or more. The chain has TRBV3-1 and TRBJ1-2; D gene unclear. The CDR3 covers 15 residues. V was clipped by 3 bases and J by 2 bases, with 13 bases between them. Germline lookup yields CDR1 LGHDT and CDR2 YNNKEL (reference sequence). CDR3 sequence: CASSQGLAANYGYTF. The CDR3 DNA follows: TGTGCCAGCAGCCAGGGGTTAGCAGCCAACTATGGCTACACCTTC.

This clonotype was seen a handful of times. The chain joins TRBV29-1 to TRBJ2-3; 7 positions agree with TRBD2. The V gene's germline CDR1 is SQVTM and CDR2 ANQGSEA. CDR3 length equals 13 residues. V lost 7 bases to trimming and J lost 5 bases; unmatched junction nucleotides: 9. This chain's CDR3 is CSAWRLAEDTQYF. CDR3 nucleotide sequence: TGCAGCGCCTGGCGGCTAGCGGAAGATACGCAGTATTTT.

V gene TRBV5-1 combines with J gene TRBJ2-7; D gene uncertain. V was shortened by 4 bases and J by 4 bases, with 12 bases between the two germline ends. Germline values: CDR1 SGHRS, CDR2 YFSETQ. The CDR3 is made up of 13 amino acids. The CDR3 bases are TGCGCCAGCAGCGGTGAGGTTGGGTACGAGCAGTACTTC. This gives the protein CASSGEVGYEQYF. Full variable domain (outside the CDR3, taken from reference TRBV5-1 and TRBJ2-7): KAGVTQTPRYLIKTRGQQVTLSCSPISGHRSVSWYQQTPGQGLQFLFEYFSETQRNKGNFPGRFSGRQFSNSRSEMNVSTLELGDSALYLCASSGEVGYEQYFGPGTRLTVT.

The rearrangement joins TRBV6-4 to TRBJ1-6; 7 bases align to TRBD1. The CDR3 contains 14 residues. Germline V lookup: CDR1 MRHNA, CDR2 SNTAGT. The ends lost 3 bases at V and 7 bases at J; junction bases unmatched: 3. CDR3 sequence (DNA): TGTGCCAGCAGTGAAGGGACAGAAAATTCACCCCTCCACTTT. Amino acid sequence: CASSEGTENSPLHF.

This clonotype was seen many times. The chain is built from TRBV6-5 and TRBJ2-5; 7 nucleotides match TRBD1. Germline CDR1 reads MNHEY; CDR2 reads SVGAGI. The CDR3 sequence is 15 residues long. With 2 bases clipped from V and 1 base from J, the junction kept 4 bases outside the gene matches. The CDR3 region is CASSYPGQSQETQYF. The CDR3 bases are TGTGCCAGCAGTTACCCGGGACAGAGCCAAGAGACCCAGTACTTC.

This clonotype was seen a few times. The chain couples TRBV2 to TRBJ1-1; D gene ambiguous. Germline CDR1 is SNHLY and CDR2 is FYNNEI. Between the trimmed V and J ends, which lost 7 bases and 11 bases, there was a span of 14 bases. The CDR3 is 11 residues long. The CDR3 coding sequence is TGTGCCAGCATCCTCCCCGGCACCGCTTTCTTT. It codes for CASILPGTAFF.

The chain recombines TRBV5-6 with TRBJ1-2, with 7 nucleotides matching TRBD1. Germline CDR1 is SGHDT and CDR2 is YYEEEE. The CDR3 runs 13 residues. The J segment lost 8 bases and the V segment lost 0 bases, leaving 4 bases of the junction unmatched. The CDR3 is CASSLEGAPGYTF. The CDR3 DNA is TGTGCCAGCAGCTTGGAGGGGGCGCCCGGCTACACCTTC.

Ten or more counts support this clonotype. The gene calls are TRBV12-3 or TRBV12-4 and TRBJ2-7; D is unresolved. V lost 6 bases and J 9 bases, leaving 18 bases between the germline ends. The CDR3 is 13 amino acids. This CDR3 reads CASRFGPRSAQYF. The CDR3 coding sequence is TGTGCCAGCAGATTCGGACCCAGGTCGGCGCAGTACTTC.

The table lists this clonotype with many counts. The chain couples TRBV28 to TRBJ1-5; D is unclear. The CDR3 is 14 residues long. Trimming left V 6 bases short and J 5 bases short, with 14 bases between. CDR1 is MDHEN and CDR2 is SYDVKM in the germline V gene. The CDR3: CASSRLNGDQPQHF. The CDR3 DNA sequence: TGTGCCAGCAGCCGCCTGAACGGCGATCAGCCCCAGCATTTT.

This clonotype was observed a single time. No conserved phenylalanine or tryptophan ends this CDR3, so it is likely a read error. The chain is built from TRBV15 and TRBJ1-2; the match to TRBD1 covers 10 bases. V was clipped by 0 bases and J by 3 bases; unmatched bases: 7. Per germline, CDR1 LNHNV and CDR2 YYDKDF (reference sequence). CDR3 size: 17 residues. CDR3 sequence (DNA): TGTGCCACCAGCAGAGATCTGTTCGGACAGGGGGACTATGGCTACACCTCC. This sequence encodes CATSRDLFGQGDYGYTS.

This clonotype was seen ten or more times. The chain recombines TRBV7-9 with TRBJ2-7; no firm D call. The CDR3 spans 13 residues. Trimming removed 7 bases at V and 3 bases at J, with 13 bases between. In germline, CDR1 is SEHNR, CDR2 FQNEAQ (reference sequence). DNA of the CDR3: TGTGCCAGCACCCCCACAACCCTCTACGAGCAGTACTTC. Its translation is CASTPTTLYEQYF. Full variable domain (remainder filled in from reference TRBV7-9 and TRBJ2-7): DTGVSQNPRHKITKRGQNVTFRCDPISEHNRLYWYRQTLGQGPEFLTYFQNEAQLEKSRLLSDRFSAERPKGSFSTLEIQRTEQGDSAMYLCASTPTTLYEQYFGPGTRLTVT.

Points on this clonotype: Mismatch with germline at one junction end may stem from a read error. The CDR3 sequence: CANSFGLAGGNTGELFF. As DNA, the CDR3 is TGCGCCAACAGCTTCGGACTAGCGGGGGGGAACACCGGGGAGCTGTTTTTT. The gene calls are TRBV5-1 and TRBJ2-2, with 14 bases matching TRBD2. Germline-derived CDR1 and CDR2 are SGHRS and YFSETQ. This CDR3 spans 17 amino acids.

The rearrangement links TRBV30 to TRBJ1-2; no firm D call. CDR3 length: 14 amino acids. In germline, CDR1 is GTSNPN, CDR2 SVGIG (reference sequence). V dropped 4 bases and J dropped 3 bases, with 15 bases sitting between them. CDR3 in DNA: TGTGCCTGGAAGAGGTGGGATTCGGACTATGGCTACACCTTC. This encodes CAWKRWDSDYGYTF.

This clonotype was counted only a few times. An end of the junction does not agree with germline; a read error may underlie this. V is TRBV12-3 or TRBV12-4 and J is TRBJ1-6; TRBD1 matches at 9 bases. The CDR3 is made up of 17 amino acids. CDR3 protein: CASRLGRGGQGNSPLHF. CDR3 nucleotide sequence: TGTGCCAGCAGGTTAGGGAGGGGGGGACAGGGCAATTCACCCCTCCACTTT.

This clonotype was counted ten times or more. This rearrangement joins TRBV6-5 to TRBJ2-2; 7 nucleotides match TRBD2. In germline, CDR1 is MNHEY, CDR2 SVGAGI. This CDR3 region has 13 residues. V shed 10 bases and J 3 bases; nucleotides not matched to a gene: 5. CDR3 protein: CAILGGYTGELFF. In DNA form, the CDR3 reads TGTGCCATCCTGGGGGGGTACACCGGGGAGCTGTTTTTT.

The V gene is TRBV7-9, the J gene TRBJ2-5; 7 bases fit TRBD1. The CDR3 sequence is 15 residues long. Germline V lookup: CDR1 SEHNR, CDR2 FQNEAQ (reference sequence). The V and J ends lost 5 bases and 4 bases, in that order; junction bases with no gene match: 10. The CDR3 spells CASSLIGQVGETQYF. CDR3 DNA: TGTGCCAGCAGCCTAATTGGACAGGTGGGAGAGACCCAGTACTTC.

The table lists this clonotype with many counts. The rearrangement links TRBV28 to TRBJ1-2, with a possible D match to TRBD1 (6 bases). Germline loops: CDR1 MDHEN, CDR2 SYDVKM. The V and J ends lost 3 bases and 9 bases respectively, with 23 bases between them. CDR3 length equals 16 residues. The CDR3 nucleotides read TGTGCCAGCAGTTTCCCCGACAGGTCCAAGGGTAGTCGCTACACCTTC. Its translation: CASSFPDRSKGSRYTF.

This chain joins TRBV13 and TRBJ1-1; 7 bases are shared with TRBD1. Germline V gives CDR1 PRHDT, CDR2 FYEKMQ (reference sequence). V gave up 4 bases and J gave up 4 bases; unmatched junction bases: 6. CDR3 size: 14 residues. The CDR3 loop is CASSSTGSATEAFF. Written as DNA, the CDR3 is TGTGCCAGCAGCTCGACAGGGTCAGCCACTGAAGCTTTCTTT.

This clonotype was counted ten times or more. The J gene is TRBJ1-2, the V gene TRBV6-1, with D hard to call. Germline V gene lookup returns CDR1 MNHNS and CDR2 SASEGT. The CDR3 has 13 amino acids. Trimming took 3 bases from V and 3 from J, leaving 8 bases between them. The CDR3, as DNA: TGTGCCAGCAGTGACCGTACCTACTATGGCTACACCTTC. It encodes CASSDRTYYGYTF.

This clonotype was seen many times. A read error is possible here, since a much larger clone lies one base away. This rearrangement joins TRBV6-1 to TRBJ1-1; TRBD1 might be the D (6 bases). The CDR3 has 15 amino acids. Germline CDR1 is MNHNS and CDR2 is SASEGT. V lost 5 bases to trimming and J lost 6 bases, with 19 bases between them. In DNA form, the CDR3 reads TGTGCCAGCAGTCTTATCGCGGGGGGCGGATCTGAAGCTTTCTTT. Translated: CASSLIAGGGSEAFF.

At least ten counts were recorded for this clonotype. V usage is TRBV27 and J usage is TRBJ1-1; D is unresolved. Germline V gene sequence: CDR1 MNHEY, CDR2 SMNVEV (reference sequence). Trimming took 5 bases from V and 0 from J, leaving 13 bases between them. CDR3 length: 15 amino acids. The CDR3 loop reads CASSPQLDLNTEAFF. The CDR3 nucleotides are TGTGCCAGCAGTCCACAGCTGGATCTGAACACTGAAGCTTTCTTT.